Below, one TCR beta chain is given with its context. The sample is drawn from a study of patients and donors after allogeneic stem cell transplantation. CDR1 LNHNV and CDR2 YYDKDF come from the germline V gene (reference sequence). The CDR3 is 15 residues long. With V trimmed by 0 bases and J by 6 bases, 1 base remained unmatched. MiXCR, applied by TCRdb to the RT-PCR reads, yields one record per CDR3 protein. Of 900,000 to 1,000,000 distinct CDR3 sequences in the sample, under 20% are singletons; the top ten hold about 6%. The rearrangement uses TRBV15 and TRBJ2-1, with 11 bases aligning to TRBD2. The sequence derives from a human donor who was either an allogeneic HSCT recipient or a stem cell or donor lymphocyte infusion donor (not recorded which). It is not recorded whose cells these are; they may come from a transplant donor. Sample: blood, either unsorted or a sorted T cell fraction (not recorded which). The chain's CDR3 is CATSRELAGVNEQFF. CDR3 sequence (DNA): TGTGCCACCAGCAGAGAACTAGCGGGAGTCAATGAGCAGTTCTTC.